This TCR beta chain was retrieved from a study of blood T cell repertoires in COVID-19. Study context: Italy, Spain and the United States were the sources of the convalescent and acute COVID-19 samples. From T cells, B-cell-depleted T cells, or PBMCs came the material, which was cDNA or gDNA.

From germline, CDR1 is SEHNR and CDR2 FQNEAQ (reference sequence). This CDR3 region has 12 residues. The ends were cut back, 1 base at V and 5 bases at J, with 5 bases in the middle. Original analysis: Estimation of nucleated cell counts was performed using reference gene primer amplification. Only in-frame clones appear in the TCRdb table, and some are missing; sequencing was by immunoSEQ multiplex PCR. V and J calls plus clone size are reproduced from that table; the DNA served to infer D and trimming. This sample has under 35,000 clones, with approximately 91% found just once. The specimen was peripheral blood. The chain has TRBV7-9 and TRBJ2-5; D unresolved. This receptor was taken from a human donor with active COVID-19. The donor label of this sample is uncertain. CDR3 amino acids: CASSLVRETQYF. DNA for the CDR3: TGTGCCAGCAGCTTAGTGAGGGAGACCCAGTACTTC.